This T cell receptor (beta chain) was recovered during a study of OX40 agonist ivuxolimab in advanced cancers. Study-wide background: Previous treatment with anti-PD-1, anti-PD-L1 or anti-CTLA-4 therapy was allowed; less than 45% had received some.

CDR1 is SGHVS, CDR2 FNYEAQ, per germline. With V trimmed by 0 bases and J by 2 bases, 2 bases remained unmatched. The CDR3 loop spans 15 amino acids. Study findings and constraints: More expanded clones were found, on average, in CD8+ than in CD4+ T cells.

Concerning this clone itself: Its antigen is currently unknown.

Generated by immunoSEQ multiplex PCR, the TCRdb table keeps only in-frame clones and is missing some. This sample has 4,500 to 6,000 clones, with around 70% found just once. This material consisted of CD4+ or CD8+ T cells sorted from blood, taken in a trial of the OX40 agonist ivuxolimab. The sequence was obtained from an adult with an advanced solid tumor such as melanoma, head and neck, liver or kidney cancer. This rearrangement joins TRBV7-6 to TRBJ2-3, with TRBD2 matching over 7 bases. CDR3 DNA sequence: TGTGCCAGCAGCTTAGCGGGGGGGAACACAGATACGCAGTATTTT. It translates to CASSLAGGNTDTQYF. The entire variable domain, with the rest obtained from reference TRBV7-6 and TRBJ2-3, is as follows: GAGVSQSPRYKVTKRGQDVALRCDPISGHVSLYWYRQALGQGPEFLTYFNYEAQQDKSGLPNDRFSAERPEGSISTLTIQRTEQRDSAMYRCASSLAGGNTDTQYFGPGTRLTVL.